These T cell receptor beta chains were read from a single sample in a study of shared clonotypes between healthy human individuals. Assay used: immunoSEQ multiplex PCR; TCRdb lists only in-frame clones, some missing. The sample lists roughly 2.2 million clones, 93% occurring once. Sequencing was carried out using naive CD4+ T cells from PBMCs. Receptor source: a man between 18 and 29 years old in good health. Some clones in this sample may be carry-over from other donors' samples. Both conserved end residues are part of each CDR3. The D gene is left open where the match is weak. The size field is filled for only some rows; it gives once, few, many or a size class.

TRBJ1-2 NA NA TRBV28 CASSYRGYGYTF TGTGCCAGCAGTTACCGTGGGTATGGCTACACCTTC
TRBJ2-3 NA TRBD2 TRBV27 CASRLSAGGADTQYF TGTGCCAGCAGACTCTCGGCGGGAGGAGCAGATACGCAGTATTTT
TRBJ2-7 NA NA TRBV9 CASSVQESYEQYF TGTGCCAGCAGCGTCCAGGAGAGCTACGAGCAGTACTTC
TRBJ2-5 NA TRBD1 TRBV5-1 CASSFRDRGTQETQYF TGCGCCAGCAGCTTCCGGGACAGGGGCACACAAGAGACCCAGTACTTC
TRBJ2-3 NA NA TRBV7-3 CASSLSPTDTQYF TGTGCCAGCAGCTTGTCCCCTACAGATACGCAGTATTTT
TRBJ2-5 NA NA TRBV5-1 CATSSGTNQETQYF TGCGCCACCTCTTCCGGGACAAACCAAGAGACCCAGTACTTC
TRBJ1-4 NA NA TRBV6-5 CASSYSSGTNEKLFF TGTGCCAGCAGTTACTCGTCAGGAACTAATGAAAAACTGTTTTTT
TRBJ2-1 NA TRBD1 TRBV29-1 CSVEIGQASSYNEQFF TGCAGCGTTGAGATAGGACAGGCGAGCTCCTACAATGAGCAGTTCTTC
TRBJ2-2 once NA TRBV7-8 CASSLAYTGRGSTGELFF TGTGCCAGCAGCTTAGCCTACACAGGGAGGGGCAGCACCGGGGAGCTGTTTTTT
TRBJ1-1 NA NA TRBV11-2 CASSLLPTTEAFF TGTGCCAGCAGCTTACTTCCCACGACTGAAGCTTTCTTT
TRBJ1-1 NA NA TRBV6-1 CASSADDLGGKDAFF TGTGCCAGCAGTGCCGACGACTTAGGGGGGAAAGACGCTTTCTTT
TRBJ2-1 NA NA TRBV27 CASSSSWGNEQFF TGTGCCAGCAGTTCCAGTTGGGGCAATGAGCAGTTCTTC
TRBJ2-1 NA NA TRBV28 CASSSPGTYNEQFF TGTGCCAGCAGTTCCCCCGGGACCTACAATGAGCAGTTCTTC
TRBJ2-1 NA TRBD2 TRBV5-1 CASSRGGGSSYNEQFF TGCGCCAGCAGCCGTGGTGGCGGGAGCTCCTACAATGAGCAGTTCTTC
TRBJ2-3 NA NA TRBV19 CASRDTTQYF TGTGCCAGTAGGGATACTACGCAGTATTTT
TRBJ1-3 NA NA TRBV7-9 CASSFVNSGNTIYF TGTGCCAGCAGCTTCGTCAACTCTGGAAACACCATATATTTT
TRBJ2-7 NA NA TRBV18 CASSGDSGGEQYF TGTGCCAGCTCAGGCGACTCCGGTGGCGAGCAGTACTTC
TRBJ1-2 few NA TRBV2 CASRGSGPGYTF TGTGCCAGCAGAGGGTCAGGTCCTGGCTACACCTTC
TRBJ2-7 NA NA TRBV27 CASSTSGQPAYEQYF TGTGCCAGCAGCACCAGCGGACAGCCAGCCTACGAGCAGTACTTC
TRBJ2-2 NA NA TRBV4-1 CASSQWEGAPGELFF TGCGCCAGCAGCCAATGGGAGGGGGCCCCCGGGGAGCTGTTTTTT
TRBJ1-1 NA TRBD1 TRBV19 CASSTPGGGGTEAFF TGTGCCAGTAGTACCCCGGGAGGGGGCGGAACTGAAGCTTTCTTT
TRBJ1-2 NA TRBD1 TRBV28 CASSLTGGVDGYTF TGTGCCAGCAGTCTGACAGGGGGCGTGGATGGCTACACCTTC
TRBJ2-7 NA TRBD2 TRBV5-6 CASSLPQGLAGDREQYF TGTGCCAGCAGCCTCCCACAAGGATTAGCGGGAGATCGCGAGCAGTACTTC
TRBJ2-1 NA TRBD1 TRBV29-1 CSVVRQGNNEQFF TGCAGCGTTGTTAGACAGGGGAACAATGAGCAGTTCTTC
TRBJ1-5 NA NA TRBV28 CASSPVGGPHQPQHF TGTGCCAGCAGCCCTGTAGGGGGACCGCATCAGCCCCAGCATTTT
TRBJ1-1 NA NA TRBV6-1 CASSREGGTEAFF TGTGCCAGCAGCAGAGAGGGGGGCACTGAAGCTTTCTTT
TRBJ2-7 NA TRBD1 TRBV5-1 CASSSDRGGHEQYF TGCGCCAGCAGCTCGGACAGGGGAGGTCACGAGCAGTACTTC
TRBJ1-3 NA NA TRBV6-5 CASSRGLPRGNTIYF TGTGCCAGCAGCCGGGGACTCCCACGGGGAAACACCATATATTTT